The clone carrying this T cell receptor (beta chain) was observed a few times. Its antigen remains unknown. The data were obtained in a study of cytomegalovirus exposure and HLA in healthy donors. Study-wide points: The investigators catalogued some 150 TCR beta chains as cytomegalovirus-associated. Per published reports, the classifier diagnosed cytomegalovirus status with high specificity and sensitivity. A missense variant in DCLRE1C was later tied to TCR beta V- and J-gene trimming.

The donors were healthy bone marrow donors. Both 60 Vbeta primers and 13 Jbeta primers went into the PCR. This table comes from immunoSEQ multiplex PCR, and its TCRdb copy is limited to in-frame clones, with some not included. The sample comprises approximately 160,000 clones, about 77% of which are singletons, and around 3% rests with the top ten. This CDR3 region has 13 residues. V lost 4 bases and J 11 bases, leaving 17 bases between the germline ends. The germline CDR1 and CDR2 sequences are SEHNR and FQNEAQ (reference sequence). The specimen was PBMCs. The receptor's source is a middle-aged woman in good health and CMV-seropositive. The rearrangement uses TRBV7-9 and TRBJ1-1; a weak D match, TRBD1 (6 bases). DNA for the CDR3: TGTGCCAGCAGCTCAATAAGGGGGAGTGAGGCTTTCTTT. It yields the protein CASSSIRGSEAFF.